A single sample gave rise to the 24 T cell receptor beta chains below, sequenced in a study of cytomegalovirus exposure and HLA in healthy donors (dated by TCRdb to 2016 to 2017). The library was built by means of the immunoSEQ multiplex PCR assay. The multiplex PCR relied on a mix of 60 forward primers for TCR Vbeta segments and 13 reverse primers for TCR Jbeta segments. Held by TCRdb, this immuneACCESS table contains in-frame sequences only and omits some clones. Under half of the omission traces to an unresolved V gene where checked; the cause of the rest is unknown. The sample has roughly 200,000 clones on record. The ten largest make up 1.1% of the sample. Input material: PBMCs. These receptors all stem from a girl aged 2-15 years in good health and CMV-seropositive.

The chain couples TRBV7-2 to TRBJ2-5; 7 nucleotides align to TRBD2. This CDR3 comprises 14 residues. V was pared by 8 bases and J by 2 bases, with 8 bases of the junction left unmatched. Germline V gene lookup returns CDR1 SGHTA and CDR2 FQGNSA. This CDR3 is CASSPTSEQETQYF. As DNA, the CDR3 is TGTGCCAGCTCCCCAACTAGCGAACAAGAGACCCAGTACTTC.

The rearrangement joins TRBV2 to TRBJ2-5, with a tentative D call TRBD2 (6 bases). The ends were cut back, 6 bases at V and 5 bases at J, with 22 bases in the middle. Germline CDR1 reads SNHLY; CDR2 reads FYNNEI. CDR3 length equals 16 residues. DNA for the CDR3: TGTGCCAGCAGCCGGACGGTGGGCGGGGAAGAGGAGACCCAGTACTTC. The encoded protein is CASSRTVGGEEETQYF.

The V gene is TRBV29-1, the J gene TRBJ2-7; 7 bases align to TRBD2. The CDR3 length is 12 residues. CDR1 SQVTM and CDR2 ANQGSEA come from the germline V gene. The ends lost 4 bases at V and 1 base at J; junction bases unmatched: 1. The DNA for the CDR3 is TGCAGCGTTGGGGGGGGTTCCTACGAGCAGTACTTC. It is translated as CSVGGGSYEQYF.

The chain carries TRBV7-8 and TRBJ2-7; possible D gene TRBD2, 5 bases. Germline V gene lookup returns CDR1 SGHVS and CDR2 FQNEAQ. V lost 3 bases and J 0 bases, leaving 15 bases between the germline ends. The CDR3 contains 16 residues. The chain's CDR3 is CASSLFRTGSSYEQYF. The CDR3 DNA reads TGTGCCAGCAGCTTGTTCAGGACTGGGAGCTCCTACGAGCAGTACTTC.

The chain joins TRBV18 to TRBJ2-2, with D unclear. Looked up from germline, CDR1 is KGHSH and CDR2 is LQKENI. Trimming removed 5 bases from V and 0 bases from J, with 4 bases in between. This CDR3 has 13 amino acids. DNA for the CDR3: TGTGCCAGCTCATCGGCGAACACCGGGGAGCTGTTTTTT. Amino acid sequence: CASSSANTGELFF.

The chain recombines TRBV5-4 with TRBJ2-3, with 10 bases aligning to TRBD1. This CDR3 contains 15 residues. J was trimmed by 6 bases and V by 5 bases; bases with no gene match: 9. Looked up from germline, CDR1 is SGHNT and CDR2 is YYREEE (reference sequence). The CDR3 region has the DNA TGTGCCAGCAGTCGACAGGGGGCGGGTAGGGATACGCAGTATTTT. It encodes CASSRQGAGRDTQYF.

The gene calls are TRBV28 and TRBJ2-7, with 12 bases matching TRBD2. This CDR3 comprises 19 residues. The V gene end was trimmed by 6 bases and the J gene end by 0 bases; junction bases not matched to a gene: 15. Germline CDR1 reads MDHEN; CDR2 reads SYDVKM. The CDR3, as DNA: TGTGCCAGCAGCCACCCCTCGCGGACTAGCGGGGCCCTCTCCTACGAGCAGTACTTC. It translates to CASSHPSRTSGALSYEQYF. Full variable domain (missing parts from reference TRBV28 and TRBJ2-7): DVKVTQSSRYLVKRTGEKVFLECVQDMDHENMFWYRQDPGLGLRLIYFSYDVKMKEKGDIPEGYSVSREKKERFSLILESASTNQTSMYLCASSHPSRTSGALSYEQYFGPGTRLTVT.

This CDR3 is CASSSSGRGGSYEQFF. The CDR3 region has the DNA TGTGCCAGCAGCTCTAGCGGGAGGGGGGGCAGTTATGAGCAGTTCTTC. The rearrangement uses TRBV11-2 and TRBJ2-1, with 12 nucleotides matching TRBD2. This CDR3 has 16 residues. CDR1 and CDR2 (germline): SGHAT, FQNNGV. Germline trimming cut 4 bases from V and 8 bases from J; bases unmatched to any gene: 9.

The chain uses TRBV4-2 and TRBJ1-1; 7 bases fit TRBD1. This CDR3 is built from 18 residues. V lost 1 base and J lost 3; bases outside the gene matches: 14. CDR1 LGHNA and CDR2 YNFKEQ come from the germline V gene. As DNA, the CDR3 is TGTGCCAGCAGCCAAGCCGTCCCAGGGGGGCAGGGACACACTGAAGCTTTCTTT. It codes for CASSQAVPGGQGHTEAFF.

The chain links TRBV18 to TRBJ1-1; D not certain. Looked up from germline, CDR1 is KGHSH and CDR2 is LQKENI. Trimming removed 2 bases from V and 6 bases from J, with 13 bases in between. CDR3 size: 14 residues. CDR3 sequence: CASSPLPDKAEAFF. CDR3 bases: TGTGCCAGCTCACCATTACCCGACAAGGCTGAAGCTTTCTTT.

The chain employs TRBV19 and TRBJ2-1, with 9 bases that match TRBD1. This CDR3 comprises 20 residues. V lost 9 bases, J lost 9 bases, and 30 bases stayed unmatched. CDR1 LNHDA and CDR2 SQIVND come from the germline V gene (reference sequence). The CDR3 DNA sequence: TGTGCCAGCAAAGGGGCCCCGGACAGGGGAAGATACAACCGTCGAAGTGAGCAGTTCTTC. It codes for CASKGAPDRGRYNRRSEQFF.

V is TRBV16 and J is TRBJ2-7; D ambiguous. Trimming took 4 bases from V and 5 from J, leaving 15 bases between them. The CDR3 contains 14 residues. Germline V gene lookup returns CDR1 KGHSY and CDR2 FQNENV. The CDR3, as DNA: TGTGCCAGCAGCCCCACCGAGGAACTTAACGAGCAGTACTTC. Residues: CASSPTEELNEQYF.

V and J are TRBV15 and TRBJ2-7, with 8 bases that match TRBD1. J was trimmed by 2 bases and V by 0 bases; bases with no gene match: 0. The germline V gene encodes CDR1 LNHNV and CDR2 YYDKDF (reference sequence). CDR3 length equals 14 residues. This CDR3 is CATSREQGAYEQYF. The CDR3 DNA reads as TGTGCCACCAGCAGAGAACAGGGGGCCTACGAGCAGTACTTC.

The J gene is TRBJ2-3, the V gene TRBV4-2, with TRBD1 matching 10 bases. Looked up from germline, CDR1 is LGHNA and CDR2 is YNFKEQ. V lost 4 bases, J lost 2 bases, and 3 bases stayed unmatched. The CDR3 is 15 amino acids. The DNA of the CDR3 is TGTGCCAGCAGCCTAGGACAGGGGGACACAGATACGCAGTATTTT. It translates to CASSLGQGDTDTQYF.

V and J are TRBV6-5 and TRBJ2-3, with TRBD2 identical over 9 bases. From germline, CDR1 is MNHEY and CDR2 SVGAGI. V was pared by 4 bases and J by 4 bases, with 9 bases of the junction left unmatched. This CDR3 is 16 amino acids long. The CDR3: CASSSANSGSADTQYF. CDR3 DNA: TGTGCCAGCAGTTCCGCTAATAGCGGGAGCGCAGATACGCAGTATTTT.

The chain uses TRBV11-3 and TRBJ2-5; 8 nucleotides agree with TRBD1. The V gene's germline CDR1 is SGHNT and CDR2 YENEEA. The V segment lost 2 bases and the J segment 3 bases; nucleotides outside the gene matches: 5. CDR3 length: 15 residues. CDR3 region: CASSLRGQAEETQYF. For the CDR3, the DNA is TGTGCCAGCAGCTTACGGGGACAGGCGGAAGAGACCCAGTACTTC.

V is TRBV2 and J is TRBJ1-5; TRBD1 matches 7 bases. The V and J ends lost 2 bases and 5 bases, in that order; junction bases with no gene match: 6. Germline CDR1 SNHLY, CDR2 FYNNEI. CDR3 size: 15 residues. CDR3 sequence reads: CASSEQGQKDQPQHF. Here the CDR3 DNA reads TGTGCCAGCAGTGAACAGGGACAGAAAGATCAGCCCCAGCATTTT.

The V gene is TRBV6-5, the J gene TRBJ1-3, with D maybe TRBD1 (5 bases). The CDR3 length is 14 residues. Germline V gene lookup returns CDR1 MNHEY and CDR2 SVGAGI. V lost 7 bases, J lost 0 bases, and 10 bases lay in between. This CDR3 reads CASKGISSGNTIYF. In nucleotides, the CDR3 is TGTGCCAGCAAGGGGATCAGCTCTGGAAACACCATATATTTT.

The V call is TRBV29-1, the J call TRBJ2-1, with 8 positions matching TRBD2. This CDR3 has 14 residues. The germline V gene has CDR1 SQVTM and CDR2 ANQGSEA. Losses at the gene ends were 7 bases for V and 9 bases for J; bases not matched to a gene: 14. CDR3 in amino acids: CSGSGTRRGSEQFF. DNA of the CDR3: TGCAGCGGTTCCGGGACTAGAAGGGGAAGTGAGCAGTTCTTC.

The chain couples TRBV25-1 to TRBJ1-4; 10 bases match TRBD1. In germline, CDR1 is MGHDK, CDR2 SYGVNS. V gave up 4 bases and J gave up 7 bases; unmatched junction bases: 6. This CDR3 region has 15 residues. The CDR3 region is CASSVWTGGGEKLFF. CDR3 nucleotides: TGTGCCAGCAGTGTCTGGACAGGGGGGGGTGAAAAACTGTTTTTT.

This chain connects TRBV18 to TRBJ2-2; 8 nucleotides agree with TRBD2. The CDR3 is 17 residues long. With V trimmed by 3 bases and J by 5 bases, 11 bases remained unmatched. The germline gives CDR1 KGHSH, CDR2 LQKENI. CDR3 nucleotide sequence: TGTGCCAGCTCACCGCGGCTAGCGGGTGGAGGGACCGGGGAGCTGTTTTTT. Its protein product is CASSPRLAGGGTGELFF.

The chain carries TRBV9 and TRBJ2-3; D ambiguous. The CDR3 consists of 15 residues. CDR1 is SGDLS and CDR2 is YYNGEE in the germline V gene. Trimming shortened V by 0 bases and J by 2 bases, and 10 bases separated the two germline ends. As DNA, the CDR3 is TGTGCCAGCAGCGTAGGACCTAGGCCCACAGATACGCAGTATTTT. It codes for CASSVGPRPTDTQYF.

The rearrangement uses TRBV5-1 and TRBJ2-1; the match to TRBD2 covers 12 bases. This CDR3 has 16 residues. Trimming at V came to 4 bases and at J to 1 base, leaving 3 bases not matched to a gene. Germline CDR1 reads SGHRS; CDR2 reads YFSETQ. The chain's CDR3 is CASSQTSGRSYNEQFF. The CDR3 DNA reads as TGCGCCAGCAGCCAAACTAGCGGGAGGTCCTACAATGAGCAGTTCTTC.

The chain has TRBV19 and TRBJ2-1; 9 bases align to TRBD1. J lost 12 bases, V lost 5 bases, and 11 bases had no gene match. CDR3 length equals 14 residues. The V gene's germline CDR1 is LNHDA and CDR2 SQIVND (reference sequence). The CDR3 sequence is CASSLGQGTFGQFF. The CDR3 DNA sequence: TGTGCCAGTAGTCTAGGACAGGGGACATTTGGGCAGTTCTTC.